This passage covers 28 T cell receptor beta chains from one sample sequenced in a study of blood T cell repertoires in COVID-19. Sequencing was performed with immunoSEQ multiplex PCR; in TCRdb, only in-frame clones are kept and a portion is missing. Of roughly 220,000 clones listed, about 80% are singletons. Sequenced sample: PBMCs or T cells enriched from blood (not recorded which). These TCRs come from a woman aged 40 to 50 with acute COVID-19.

The chain links TRBV30 to TRBJ1-1; D unresolved. Between the trimmed V and J ends, which lost 3 bases and 0 bases, there was a span of 8 bases. Germline lookup yields CDR1 GTSNPN and CDR2 SVGIG (reference sequence). This CDR3 spans 13 amino acids. The CDR3 protein is CAWSPVMNTEAFF. As DNA, the CDR3 is TGTGCCTGGAGCCCAGTCATGAACACTGAAGCTTTCTTT.

The chain links TRBV7-9 to TRBJ1-2, with TRBD1 identical over 7 bases. Germline loops: CDR1 SEHNR, CDR2 FQNEAQ (reference sequence). This CDR3 is built from 14 residues. After removal of 1 base from V and 6 bases from J, the junction contained 5 bases not matched to a gene. In nucleotides, the CDR3 is TGTGCCAGCAGCTTAGGGGACAGCGAAAATGGCTACACCTTC. Its protein product is CASSLGDSENGYTF.

This clone was seen a handful of times. The chain is built from TRBV7-3 and TRBJ2-5, with 8 bases fitting TRBD2. V shed 2 bases, J shed 5 bases, and the junction held 10 bases outside the gene matches. Germline CDR1 is SGHTA and CDR2 is FQGTGA. The CDR3 has 16 amino acids. The chain's CDR3 is CASSLYGREGRETQYF. The CDR3 bases are TGTGCCAGCAGCTTATATGGTCGGGAGGGCCGGGAGACCCAGTACTTC.

This clone showed up just once. CDR3 region: CASSSQRGTYEQYF. The CDR3 region has the DNA TGTGCCAGCAGCTCACAACGAGGGACCTACGAGCAGTACTTC. The chain couples TRBV27 to TRBJ2-7; D may be TRBD2 (5 bases). In germline, CDR1 is MNHEY, CDR2 SMNVEV (reference sequence). V shed 6 bases and J shed 2 bases, with 14 bases lying between them. This CDR3 is built from 14 residues.

This CDR3 reads CASSVAGVNSPLHF. The CDR3 nucleotides read TGTGCCAGCAGCGTAGCGGGGGTGAATTCACCCCTCCACTTT. This sequence joins TRBV9 and TRBJ1-6, with D possibly matching TRBD1 (5 bases). Per germline, CDR1 SGDLS and CDR2 YYNGEE. The ends were cut back, 0 bases at V and 7 bases at J, with 8 bases in the middle. This CDR3 contains 14 residues.

The chain carries TRBV5-6 and TRBJ2-2; D not resolved. CDR3 size: 14 residues. V dropped 3 bases and J dropped 1 base, with 7 bases sitting between them. Germline loops: CDR1 SGHDT, CDR2 YYEEEE. In DNA, the CDR3 is TGTGCCAGCAGCTACGTCAGGAACACCGGGGAGCTGTTTTTT. It encodes CASSYVRNTGELFF.

On this clone: The same CDR3 is also encoded by other DNA sequences in this sample. This chain uses TRBV5-1 with TRBJ1-3; D is uncertain. V was trimmed by 0 bases and J by 1 base, leaving 8 bases between them. CDR1 SGHRS and CDR2 YFSETQ come from the germline V gene. This CDR3 has 15 amino acids. DNA for the CDR3: TGCGCCAGCAGCTTGGTTGCGGGATCTGGAAACACCATATATTTT. This encodes CASSLVAGSGNTIYF.

The chain is built from TRBV2 and TRBJ1-5, with 8 bases identical to TRBD1. There are 15 residues in the CDR3. CDR1 is SNHLY and CDR2 is FYNNEI in the germline V gene. J gave up 3 bases and V 6 bases, and 7 bases lay outside the gene matches. CDR3 in amino acids: CASSARQGPNQPQHF. The CDR3, as DNA: TGTGCCAGCAGCGCAAGACAGGGGCCCAATCAGCCCCAGCATTTT.

V gene TRBV10-2 combines with J gene TRBJ1-3; perhaps TRBD1 as D (6 bases). This CDR3 contains 15 residues. Germline CDR1 reads WSHSY; CDR2 reads SAAADI. Trimming took off 3 bases at V and 6 bases at J, with 15 bases between the two ends. The CDR3 coding sequence is TGCGCCAGCAGTGATCCCAGGGGCCGGGAAAACACCATATATTTT. Its translation: CASSDPRGRENTIYF.

Only a few counts were recorded for this clone. The J gene is TRBJ1-5, the V gene TRBV28, with TRBD1 matching 8 bases. Germline values: CDR1 MDHEN, CDR2 SYDVKM. The CDR3 consists of 14 residues. V dropped 3 bases and J dropped 6; count of bases not matched to a gene: 4. The CDR3 DNA is TGTGCCAGCAGTTTTAAACAGGGGGGTCAGCCCCAGCATTTT. Amino acids: CASSFKQGGQPQHF.

The rearrangement joins TRBV11-2 to TRBJ2-7; 8 bases map to TRBD2. Germline V lookup: CDR1 SGHAT, CDR2 FQNNGV. The CDR3 is made up of 16 amino acids. J was trimmed by 0 bases and V by 6 bases; bases with no gene match: 10. CDR3 sequence: CASSFPLAGSSYEQYF. In DNA, the CDR3 is TGTGCCAGCAGTTTTCCCCTAGCGGGTAGCTCCTACGAGCAGTACTTC. Variable domain in full (rest from reference TRBV11-2 and TRBJ2-7): EAGVAQSPRYKIIEKRQSVAFWCNPISGHATLYWYQQILGQGPKLLIQFQNNGVVDDSQLPKDRFSAERLKGVDSTLKIQPAKLEDSAVYLCASSFPLAGSSYEQYFGPGTRLTVT.

This chain joins TRBV11-1 and TRBJ2-4, with 11 bases lining up with TRBD2. The CDR3 contains 14 residues. From germline, CDR1 is SGHAT and CDR2 FQDESV (reference sequence). The V gene end was trimmed by 4 bases and the J gene end by 13 bases; junction bases not matched to a gene: 9. CDR3 bases: TGTGCCAGCAGCTCGGGACTAGCGGAGGCCCTACAGTACTTC. Its translation is CASSSGLAEALQYF. Using reference TRBV11-1 and TRBJ2-4 for the parts outside the CDR3, the full variable domain is EAEVAQSPRYKITEKSQAVAFWCDPISGHATLYWYRQILGQGPELLVQFQDESVVDDSQLPKDRFSAERLKGVDSTLKIQPAELGDSAMYLCASSSGLAEALQYFGAGTRLSVL.

The rearrangement uses TRBV28 and TRBJ2-7; D possibly corresponds to TRBD1 (5 bases). V dropped 6 bases and J dropped 2 bases, with 8 bases sitting between them. There are 12 residues in the CDR3. Germline V gives CDR1 MDHEN, CDR2 SYDVKM. The CDR3 spells CASRGRAYEQYF. CDR3 nucleotide sequence: TGTGCCAGCAGGGGCAGGGCCTACGAGCAGTACTTC.

This chain uses TRBV6-2 or TRBV6-3 with TRBJ2-7; 7 nucleotides line up with TRBD1. The CDR3 spans 16 residues. Germline loops: CDR1 MNHEY, CDR2 SVGEGT. With V trimmed by 3 bases and J by 2 bases, 10 bases remained unmatched. The DNA for the CDR3 is TGTGCCAGCAGTTATGGTTGGGACAGCTATACCTACGAGCAGTACTTC. Its translation is CASSYGWDSYTYEQYF.

V and J are TRBV11-2 and TRBJ2-2; the D gene is possibly TRBD1 (5 bases). Germline lookup yields CDR1 SGHAT and CDR2 FQNNGV. Deletions cut 4 bases from V and 7 bases from J, with 10 bases between. This CDR3 region has 13 residues. The CDR3 DNA reads as TGTGCCAGCAGCTCCCAGGGTTACGGGGAGCTGTTTTTT. Its protein product is CASSSQGYGELFF.

The chain has TRBV5-1 and TRBJ2-3, with TRBD2 matching 10 bases. With 4 bases clipped from V and 0 bases from J, the junction kept 8 bases outside the gene matches. This CDR3 comprises 17 residues. Germline values: CDR1 SGHRS, CDR2 YFSETQ. The CDR3 DNA follows: TGCGCCAGCAGCAGCCTACTAGCGGGGATTAGCACAGATACGCAGTATTTT. Protein product: CASSSLLAGISTDTQYF. The full variable domain, its missing parts supplied by reference TRBV5-1 and TRBJ2-3, is KAGVTQTPRYLIKTRGQQVTLSCSPISGHRSVSWYQQTPGQGLQFLFEYFSETQRNKGNFPGRFSGRQFSNSRSEMNVSTLELGDSALYLCASSSLLAGISTDTQYFGPGTRLTVL.

J is TRBJ1-2 and V is TRBV7-9; D possibly corresponds to TRBD1 (6 bases). V lost 5 bases, J lost 8 bases, and 18 bases lay in between. Germline loops: CDR1 SEHNR, CDR2 FQNEAQ (reference sequence). This CDR3 region has 14 residues. The CDR3 protein is CASSPRLGGGGYTF. CDR3 DNA sequence: TGTGCCAGCAGCCCCCGGTTGGGGGGGGGCGGCTACACCTTC.

The genes are TRBV21-1 and TRBJ2-3; the D call of TRBD2 is as the table states it, not checked on the DNA. TRBV21-1 is annotated as a pseudogene. The CDR3 length is 16 residues. The chain's CDR3 is CASSKGDYSSTDTQYF. DNA of the CDR3: TGTGCCAGCAGCAAAGGGGACTATTCTAGCACAGATACGCAGTATTTT.

V gene TRBV2 combines with J gene TRBJ1-6; 7 nucleotides agree with TRBD1. The CDR3 loop spans 14 amino acids. The V gene end was trimmed by 5 bases and the J gene end by 7 bases; junction bases not matched to a gene: 5. CDR1 and CDR2 from the germline V gene are SNHLY and FYNNEI. The CDR3 coding sequence is TGTGCCAGCAGTTTCGACAGGGCCAATTCACCCCTCCACTTT. Encoded protein: CASSFDRANSPLHF.

V is TRBV9 and J is TRBJ2-3; 11 positions agree with TRBD2. CDR3 length: 16 residues. J was trimmed by 4 bases and V by 2 bases; bases with no gene match: 6. The V gene's germline CDR1 is SGDLS and CDR2 YYNGEE. CDR3 nucleotides: TGTGCCAGCAGCGTCAGGCTAGCGGGGGGAGCAGATACGCAGTATTTT. It codes for CASSVRLAGGADTQYF.

The sample holds one count of this clone. This chain connects TRBV28 to TRBJ2-7; 9 bases line up with TRBD1. J gave up 3 bases and V 4 bases, and 10 bases lay outside the gene matches. Germline lookup yields CDR1 MDHEN and CDR2 SYDVKM. The CDR3 spans 16 residues. CDR3 sequence: CASSSLLGQGGYEQYF. The CDR3 bases are TGTGCCAGCAGTTCGCTGCTGGGACAGGGCGGCTACGAGCAGTACTTC.

The rearrangement links TRBV4-3 to TRBJ2-1; 9 bases line up with TRBD2. The V gene's germline CDR1 is LGHNA and CDR2 YSLEER. The CDR3 contains 16 residues. V dropped 1 base and J dropped 3; count of bases not matched to a gene: 4. The DNA of the CDR3 is TGCGCCAGCAGCCAAGGCAGCGGGGGGAACTACAATGAGCAGTTCTTC. It yields the protein CASSQGSGGNYNEQFF.

The chain is built from TRBV7-9 and TRBJ2-7, with D perhaps TRBD1 (5 bases). This CDR3 contains 12 residues. Germline V gives CDR1 SEHNR, CDR2 FQNEAQ (reference sequence). Deletions cut 5 bases from V and 6 bases from J, with 11 bases between. CDR3 region: CASSPTGTEQYF. The CDR3 DNA reads TGTGCCAGCAGCCCCACAGGAACCGAGCAGTACTTC.

The chain has TRBV29-1 and TRBJ2-7, with 7 bases identical to TRBD2. Germline values: CDR1 SQVTM, CDR2 ANQGSEA. The junction had 16 bases not matched to a gene; V was cut back by 1 base and J by 7 bases. The CDR3 consists of 16 residues. Here the CDR3 DNA reads TGCAGCGTTGAAGGGATCGAGGGAGGGCTCCCTAAGGAGCAGTACTTC. Its translation: CSVEGIEGGLPKEQYF.

V and J are TRBV5-1 and TRBJ1-2; the match to TRBD1 covers 7 bases. Per germline, CDR1 SGHRS and CDR2 YFSETQ. The CDR3 sequence is 15 residues long. V was clipped by 1 base and J by 7 bases; unmatched bases: 10. CDR3 nucleotide sequence: TGCGCCAGCAGCTTGACACGGGACAGTCTCTTTGGCTACACCTTC. It codes for CASSLTRDSLFGYTF.

This clone was seen just once. V is TRBV9 and J is TRBJ1-1, with a weak D call TRBD1 (5 bases). The CDR3 totals 15 residues. Per germline, CDR1 SGDLS and CDR2 YYNGEE. Trimming pared 5 bases from V and 7 bases from J, leaving 21 bases between. CDR3 nucleotide sequence: TGTGCCAGCAGTGCCGGGGGGGAAGGAGCCGATGAAGCTTTCTTT. As protein: CASSAGGEGADEAFF.

The chain has TRBV3-1 (or the pseudogene TRBV3-2) and TRBJ2-2; 12 bases agree with TRBD2. The CDR3 has 17 amino acids. V shed 6 bases, J shed 0 bases, and the junction held 5 bases outside the gene matches. Germline V gene sequence: CDR1 LGHDT, CDR2 YNNKEL (reference sequence). The chain's CDR3 is CASSRLAGGPNTGELFF. The CDR3 bases are TGTGCCAGCAGTCGTCTAGCGGGAGGGCCGAACACCGGGGAGCTGTTTTTT.

This clone has just one count. The genes are TRBV25-1 and TRBJ2-7, with D possibly being TRBD1 (6 bases). This CDR3 is 12 amino acids long. V was pared by 11 bases and J by 6 bases, with 17 bases between. From germline, CDR1 is MGHDK and CDR2 SYGVNS. The CDR3 sequence is CAAARDKFEQYF. The CDR3 coding sequence is TGTGCCGCAGCCAGGGACAAATTCGAGCAGTACTTC.